The clone carrying this T cell receptor (beta chain) appeared a few times. In the original processing: Amplification of reference gene primers was used by the study to estimate nucleated cell counts. Clones were read by immunoSEQ multiplex PCR, and TCRdb kept only the in-frame ones, dropping some. V, J and clone size were drawn from that table, and D and trimming were deduced from the DNA. The repertoire holds fewer than 250,000 clones, with roughly nine tenths as singletons. The data were obtained in a study of blood T cell repertoires in COVID-19. Overall study context: PBMCs, B-cell-depleted T cells, or T cells were the source of the cDNA or gDNA that made up the material.

The origin of this receptor is a man in his 70s with acute or convalescent COVID-19. Source material: peripheral blood.

Here the CDR3 reads CASSTSSGTEAFF. The CDR3, as DNA: TGTGCCAGCAGTACAAGTTCAGGAACTGAAGCTTTCTTT. This chain links TRBV6-2 or TRBV6-3 with TRBJ1-1; D is undetermined. Trimming removed 5 bases from V and 5 bases from J, with 12 bases in between. The CDR3 extends over 13 amino acids. Germline V gives CDR1 MNHEY, CDR2 SVGEGT.